This is a list of T cell receptor beta chains from one sample in a study of shared clonotypes between healthy human individuals. TCRdb's copy holds only in-frame clones and misses some; the assay was immunoSEQ multiplex PCR. The sample shows more than 400,000 clones, roughly 95% of them seen only once. The source material was naive CD4+ T cells sorted from blood. The receptors were gathered from a woman aged 25-40 years in good health. Both conserved end residues are trimmed from each CDR3.

V gene	J gene	CDR3 protein
TRBV21-1	-	ASSRGPYEQY
TRBV2	TRBJ1-4	ASSRNRQNNEKLF
TRBV5-4	TRBJ2-1	ASSPPNNEQF
TRBV7-3	TRBJ2-7	ASSPSSGASYEQY
TRBV2	TRBJ1-3	ASRKTGTGNTIY
TRBV14	TRBJ2-7	ASSQAPEQY
TRBV28	TRBJ2-5	ASRRAGTAQETQY
TRBV27	TRBJ1-5	ASSPRHHSNQPQH
TRBV28	-	ASSSLRIGNEQY
TRBV4-1	TRBJ2-1	ASSQDGTNLPRYNEQF
TRBV15	TRBJ1-5	ATSRVGGKSWNQPQH
TRBV6-4	TRBJ1-6	ASSPRQGGWPLH
TRBV7-9	TRBJ1-4	ASRRGGNEKLF
TRBV28	TRBJ2-7	ASSKGDDYEQY
TRBV27	TRBJ2-1	ASSLSSGRLF
TRBV13	-	ASSLIQTYEQY
TRBV4-1	TRBJ1-4	ASSLTGVPNEKLF
TRBV7-9	TRBJ2-2	ASSLKREVNTGELF
TRBV11-1	TRBJ2-1	ASSPPEGQDFYNEQF
TRBV28	TRBJ1-5	ASSLLNQPQH
TRBV19	TRBJ2-1	ASSIIGGGSASEQF
TRBV5-1	TRBJ2-2	ASSLRKDPGRTGELF
TRBV7-6	TRBJ2-5	ASSLATGAQY
TRBV7-2	TRBJ1-4	ASSALSGGTNEKLF
TRBV19	TRBJ2-7	ASSIAEGVGYEQY
TRBV2	TRBJ1-2	ASSEAVGGVSGYT
TRBV7-9	TRBJ2-1	ASSFIPAGGPLYNEQF
TRBV6-1	TRBJ1-4	ASRVWGADEKLF
TRBV7-9	TRBJ2-7	ASSPGSPTYEQY
TRBV5-1	TRBJ1-4	ASSAGVMTEEEKLF
TRBV5-6	TRBJ2-7	ASSLLGDRGGYEQY
TRBV18	TRBJ2-5	ASSRGLQETQY
TRBV5-1	TRBJ2-1	ASSLVLAGGEEQF
TRBV28	TRBJ2-7	ASSKTGTASYEQY
TRBV11-2	TRBJ2-2	ASSTTPGKHGELF
TRBV7-9	TRBJ1-1	ASSHAGANSEAF
TRBV7-9	TRBJ2-6	ASSRPGAGANVLT
TRBV28	TRBJ1-3	ASKSEAGYTYGSGNTIY
TRBV18	TRBJ1-4	ASSPREGEKLF
TRBV7-4	TRBJ1-1	ASSTREGEAF
TRBV11-3	TRBJ2-2	ASSLLRFTGGGELF
TRBV10-1	TRBJ2-7	ASSDHPSGSYEQY
TRBV5-1	TRBJ2-7	ASSGGTGISYEQY
TRBV4-1	TRBJ2-1	ASSQGPSGFSSYNEQF
TRBV5-1	TRBJ2-1	ASSLKPETGVREQF
TRBV5-8	TRBJ1-5	ASSFQEVNQPQH
TRBV18	TRBJ1-1	ASSPYNKGGNTEAF
TRBV5-4	TRBJ2-2	ASSYPNTGELF
TRBV28	TRBJ2-1	ASNRAPPYNEQF
TRBV9	TRBJ2-5	ASSVGLAGKGSQETQY